The TCR beta chain under discussion was sequenced for a study of monozygotic twins with inflammatory bowel disease. Study conclusions and caveats: Different T cell subtypes could not be distinguished.

Template switching introduced UMIs that contain a 6-nucleotide sample barcode. TCRdb reprocessed the 5' RACE reads, keeping one entry per CDR3 protein, no DNA. This listing includes some 90,000 distinct CDR3 sequences. About this clonotype: The antigen is undetermined.

CDR3 length: 13 amino acids. Germline V lookup: CDR1 SNHLY, CDR2 FYNNEI. The rearrangement uses TRBV2 and TRBJ2-5; TCRdb outputs TRBD1, but without DNA this stays unchecked. Sequenced sample: blood. The sequence came from a human donor with ulcerative colitis or Crohn's disease, or a healthy co-twin of an affected twin (not recorded which). CDR3 sequence: CASSQDTQETQYF.